Below, 26 T cell receptor beta chains from the same sample are listed, as sequenced in a study of follicular helper T cells after annual influenza vaccination (dated by TCRdb to about 2017). The protocol used for the library was the immunoSEQ multiplex PCR assay. Sourced from immuneACCESS, this table was stored by TCRdb with only in-frame sequences that have V and J called. A share of the clones is absent; for the studies checked, an unresolved V gene accounts for under half, and the remainder has no known explanation. Recorded for this sample are around 15,000 clones; approximately 84% of them occurred a single time. The ten largest clones represent roughly 1.3% of the sample. The time point label, read with the paper, signifies: 2014-2015 season, 7 days after vaccination. Sequencing used CXCR5+ CD38- circulating T follicular helper cells from blood, obtained 7 days after influenza vaccination. Read against the paper, the sample's cell subset or site label means: circulating Tfh, non-naive CD4+CXCR5+PD-1+ (ICOS+CD38+ or ICOS-CD38-). These receptor sequences come from an adult who received the influenza vaccine.

With respect to this clone: This same CDR3 is encoded by further DNA sequences in the sample. The rearrangement links TRBV6-6 to TRBJ2-3, with 10 bases identical to TRBD1. CDR3 length: 16 amino acids. Looked up from germline, CDR1 is MNHNY and CDR2 is SVGAGI (reference sequence). Trimming at V came to 0 bases and at J to 6 bases, leaving 6 bases not matched to a gene. CDR3 sequence: CASSYSDRGLSDTQYF. The CDR3 region has the DNA TGTGCCAGCAGTTACTCAGACAGGGGGCTCTCGGATACGCAGTATTTT.

This chain uses TRBV7-2 with TRBJ1-1, with 8 bases lining up with TRBD1. Germline V gives CDR1 SGHTA, CDR2 FQGNSA. V lost 5 bases, J lost 5 bases, and 7 bases stayed unmatched. The CDR3 runs to 14 residues. The CDR3 loop is CASSLQGEGTEAFF. CDR3 bases: TGTGCCAGCAGCCTACAGGGGGAGGGTACTGAAGCTTTCTTT.

The rearrangement uses TRBV28 and TRBJ2-3; D remains unclear. The CDR3 consists of 15 residues. The V and J ends lost 5 bases and 0 bases respectively, with 12 bases between them. Germline CDR1 and CDR2: MDHEN and SYDVKM. Here the CDR3 reads CASSLSTRSTDTQYF. The DNA of the CDR3 is TGTGCCAGCAGTCTATCCACGCGAAGCACAGATACGCAGTATTTT.

J is TRBJ2-1 and V is TRBV18; maybe TRBD2 (6 bases). V was clipped by 3 bases and J by 10 bases, with 22 bases between them. The CDR3 is 16 residues long. Germline V gene lookup returns CDR1 KGHSH and CDR2 LQKENI. This chain's CDR3 is CASSPRQQGGVGEQFF. Written as DNA, the CDR3 is TGTGCCAGCTCACCCCGACAGCAAGGAGGGGTTGGGGAGCAGTTCTTC. Drawing the rest from reference TRBV18 and TRBJ2-1, the complete variable domain is NAGVMQNPRHLVRRRGQEARLRCSPMKGHSHVYWYRQLPEEGLKFMVYLQKENIIDESGMPKERFSAEFPKEGPSILRIQQVVRGDSAAYFCASSPRQQGGVGEQFFGPGTRLTVL.

This chain connects TRBV7-9 to TRBJ1-4; TRBD1 is a possible D gene (6 bases). V was trimmed by 5 bases and J by 8 bases, leaving 21 bases between them. This CDR3 is 16 amino acids long. Per the germline V gene, CDR1 is SEHNR and CDR2 is FQNEAQ (reference sequence). This CDR3 reads CASSPGLAGAKEKLFF. The CDR3 DNA reads TGTGCCAGCAGCCCGGGACTTGCGGGGGCGAAGGAAAAACTGTTTTTT.

The chain links TRBV5-5 to TRBJ1-5; D not certain. Between the trimmed V and J ends, which lost 0 bases and 6 bases, there was a span of 10 bases. The CDR3 consists of 14 residues. CDR1 and CDR2 from the germline V gene are SGHKS and YYEKEE (reference sequence). CDR3 coding DNA: TGTGCCAGCAGCTTGGAAGCGGGTCGTCAGCCCCAGCATTTT. Encoded protein: CASSLEAGRQPQHF.

This rearrangement joins TRBV9 to TRBJ1-3; weak D call: TRBD1 (5 bases). Germline values: CDR1 SGDLS, CDR2 YYNGEE. Trimming removed 4 bases at V and 4 bases at J, with 12 bases between. The CDR3 contains 14 residues. The CDR3 nucleotides are TGTGCCAGCAGCCCCAGGGTTTCCGGAAACACCATATATTTT. Amino acid sequence: CASSPRVSGNTIYF.

The chain couples TRBV9 to TRBJ2-2; possible D gene TRBD2, 5 bases. Germline V gene data show CDR1 as SGDLS and CDR2 as YYNGEE. The CDR3 covers 14 residues. V lost 3 bases and J lost 0, with 6 bases in between. For the CDR3, the DNA is TGTGCCAGCAGCGGGAGGACGAACACCGGGGAGCTGTTTTTT. Encoded protein: CASSGRTNTGELFF.

The chain uses TRBV2 and TRBJ2-7; 10 nucleotides line up with TRBD2. Germline V gives CDR1 SNHLY, CDR2 FYNNEI. J lost 5 bases, V lost 1 base, and 5 bases had no gene match. CDR3 size: 15 residues. Here the CDR3 DNA reads TGTGCCAGCAGTGAAGGGCGTAGCGGGAGGCACGAGCAGTACTTC. Protein product: CASSEGRSGRHEQYF. Together with reference TRBV2 and TRBJ2-7, the CDR3 gives the full variable domain: EPEVTQTPSHQVTQMGQEVILRCVPISNHLYFYWYRQILGQKVEFLVSFYNNEISEKSEIFDDQFSVERPDGSNFTLKIRSTKLEDSAMYFCASSEGRSGRHEQYFGPGTRLTVT.

This chain joins TRBV6-5 and TRBJ1-4; 8 positions match TRBD1. The germline V gene has CDR1 MNHEY and CDR2 SVGAGI. V trimming: 6 bases; J trimming: 10 bases; junction bases outside the gene matches: 7. This CDR3 spans 13 amino acids. CDR3 DNA: TGTGCCAGCAGAGACAGGGGCCACAGAAAACTGTTTTTT. Its protein product is CASRDRGHRKLFF.

This clone was detected once. The rearrangement uses TRBV29-1 and TRBJ2-5, with 8 nucleotides matching TRBD1. The CDR3 has 14 residues. V lost 6 bases and J lost 5; bases outside the gene matches: 11. Germline V gene data show CDR1 as SQVTM and CDR2 as ANQGSEA. Here the CDR3 reads CSVDLTGAVETQYF. The CDR3 DNA is TGCAGCGTGGACCTGACAGGGGCGGTGGAGACCCAGTACTTC.

The chain carries TRBV19 and TRBJ2-1; 10 bases map to TRBD2. The germline V gene encodes CDR1 LNHDA and CDR2 SQIVND (reference sequence). The ends lost 5 bases at V and 9 bases at J; junction bases unmatched: 7. The CDR3 contains 14 residues. The CDR3 coding sequence is TGTGCCAGTAGTTTAGCGGGGGGTTTCGGTGAGCAGTTCTTC. It encodes CASSLAGGFGEQFF.

V and J are TRBV5-1 and TRBJ2-6, with TRBD2 as a possible D gene (6 bases). Trimming removed 4 bases at V and 2 bases at J, with 13 bases between. CDR1 and CDR2 from the germline V gene are SGHRS and YFSETQ. This CDR3 has 16 residues. The CDR3 reads CASSGAPGAGANVLTF. The DNA for the CDR3 is TGCGCCAGCAGCGGGGCTCCGGGGGCTGGGGCCAACGTCCTGACTTTC.

This clone has only one observation. CDR3 residues: CASRSGTGGSETQYF. The CDR3 DNA follows: TGTGCCAGCAGATCCGGGACAGGGGGCTCAGAGACCCAGTACTTC. The rearrangement joins TRBV6-5 to TRBJ2-5; 12 bases match TRBD1. V shed 6 bases, J shed 4 bases, and the junction held 6 bases outside the gene matches. The CDR3 is 15 residues long. The germline gives CDR1 MNHEY, CDR2 SVGAGI.

The DNA for the CDR3 is TGTGCCAGCAGCCCGGGACAGGGGGTGAGAAACACCATATATTTT. Translation gives CASSPGQGVRNTIYF. V usage is TRBV4-2 and J usage is TRBJ1-3, with 11 bases identical to TRBD1. The J segment lost 5 bases and the V segment lost 4 bases, leaving 4 bases of the junction unmatched. CDR1 and CDR2 (germline): LGHNA, YNFKEQ. The CDR3 is made up of 15 amino acids.

Notes on this clone: One end of the junction varies from germline; a read error may be responsible. The rearrangement uses TRBV5-1 and TRBJ1-1, with a tentative D call TRBD1 (5 bases). Germline CDR1 reads SGHRS; CDR2 reads YFSETQ. There are 14 residues in the CDR3. The CDR3 spells CASRLQVSNNEAFF. The CDR3 region has the DNA TGCGCCAGTAGATTACAGGTTTCCAACAATGAAGCTTTCTTT.

This CDR3 reads CAISETGTNTGELFF. As DNA, the CDR3 is TGTGCCATCAGTGAAACAGGAACGAACACCGGGGAGCTGTTTTTT. This rearrangement joins TRBV10-3 to TRBJ2-2; D may be TRBD1 (5 bases). CDR1 is ENHRY and CDR2 is SYGVKD in the germline V gene. CDR3 size: 15 residues. Trimming removed 3 bases from V and 0 bases from J, with 8 bases in between.

The chain joins TRBV9 to TRBJ1-1; D not certain. V dropped 4 bases and J dropped 1 base, with 14 bases sitting between them. Germline loops: CDR1 SGDLS, CDR2 YYNGEE. This CDR3 is 15 amino acids long. The CDR3 coding sequence is TGTGCCAGCAGCCCTAACTCTCACGGGAACACTGAAGCTTTCTTT. Translation: CASSPNSHGNTEAFF.

The chain joins TRBV2 to TRBJ1-2; D perhaps matches TRBD1 (6 bases). CDR1 and CDR2 (germline): SNHLY, FYNNEI. The germline V and J ends were trimmed by 8 bases and 6 bases, with 10 bases remaining between them. This CDR3 contains 11 residues. This chain's CDR3 is CASSWGHGYTF. The CDR3 DNA is TGTGCCAGCTCGTGGGGGCATGGCTACACCTTC.

The rearrangement uses TRBV27 and TRBJ1-6; a weak D match, TRBD1 (5 bases). The ends were cut back, 2 bases at V and 5 bases at J, with 7 bases in the middle. From germline, CDR1 is MNHEY and CDR2 SMNVEV (reference sequence). The CDR3 has 14 residues. CDR3 DNA sequence: TGTGCCAGCAGTTTAAACAGGAATAATTCACCCCTCCACTTT. Protein sequence: CASSLNRNNSPLHF.

The rearrangement uses TRBV2 and TRBJ1-2; 8 bases match TRBD1. V gave up 6 bases and J gave up 7 bases; unmatched junction bases: 7. Germline V gene lookup returns CDR1 SNHLY and CDR2 FYNNEI. This CDR3 has 13 residues. CDR3 in DNA: TGTGCCAGCAGCGCGACAGGGGTAGGTGGCTACACCTTC. Its translation: CASSATGVGGYTF.

This rearrangement joins TRBV11-1 to TRBJ2-2; D perhaps matches TRBD1 (5 bases). Germline V CDR1 and CDR2: SGHAT, FQDESV (reference sequence). V gave up 4 bases and J gave up 6 bases, with 9 bases separating them. The CDR3 totals 13 residues. CDR3 sequence (DNA): TGTGCCAGCAGCTCGACAGTAGCCGGGGAGCTGTTTTTT. Amino acids: CASSSTVAGELFF.

The genes are TRBV19 and TRBJ1-5; D possibly corresponds to TRBD1 (6 bases). CDR3 length equals 12 residues. The germline V gene has CDR1 LNHDA and CDR2 SQIVND (reference sequence). CDR3 bases: TGTGCTACGAGGGGGGGGGATCAGCCCCAGCATTTT. Protein product: CATRGGDQPQHF.

This chain links TRBV28 with TRBJ1-4; D possibly corresponds to TRBD1 (5 bases). The CDR3 runs to 15 residues. CDR1 and CDR2 from the germline V gene are MDHEN and SYDVKM. Trimming took 3 bases from V and 3 from J, leaving 11 bases between them. The CDR3 nucleotides are TGTGCCAGCAGTTTGGGGGGGGGTTCTAATGAAAAACTGTTTTTT. The encoded protein is CASSLGGGSNEKLFF.

V and J are TRBV7-2 and TRBJ2-5; 9 bases are a match to TRBD2. The CDR3 loop spans 14 amino acids. With 5 bases clipped from V and 2 bases from J, the junction kept 3 bases outside the gene matches. Germline values: CDR1 SGHTA, CDR2 FQGNSA. Here the CDR3 reads CASSPGLAQETQYF. DNA for the CDR3: TGTGCCAGCAGCCCTGGACTAGCGCAAGAGACCCAGTACTTC.

This clone was recorded only once. This chain's CDR3 is CASGLTYNSQGSEYGYTF. The CDR3 DNA reads TGTGCTAGTGGTTTGACCTATAACAGTCAGGGTTCAGAATATGGCTACACCTTC. The rearrangement links TRBV12-5 to TRBJ1-2, with D perhaps TRBD1 (5 bases). The length of the CDR3 is 18 residues. CDR1 is LGHNT and CDR2 is FRNRAP in the germline V gene. Trimming left V 2 bases short and J 5 bases short, with 24 bases between.